Included here is one TCR beta chain sequence, with context. This specimen belongs to a study of blood T cell repertoires in COVID-19. Background on the study: COVID-19 samples collected from the United States, Italy and Spain covered acute and convalescent phases. The analysed material was cDNA or gDNA that came from T cells, B-cell-depleted T cells, or PBMCs.

Patients in Seattle were enrolled during active infection, then followed longitudinally. In the source study's methods: It was from reference gene primer amplification that nucleated cell counts were estimated. Only in-frame clones appear in the TCRdb table, and some are missing; sequencing was by immunoSEQ multiplex PCR. From that table come the V and J calls and clone size; the DNA was used to work out D and trimming. The table shows 55,000 to 75,000 clones, with roughly 84% occurring only once. This CDR3 comprises 13 residues. Germline values: CDR1 MGHDK, CDR2 SYGVNS. Trimming removed 6 bases at V and 1 base at J, with 9 bases between.

The sample comprised peripheral blood. This sequence was found in an elderly man with COVID-19, enrolled during active disease. V is TRBV25-1 and J is TRBJ1-1, with D possibly matching TRBD1 (6 bases). CDR3 nucleotides: TGTGCCAGCAGGACAGGCAAGAACACTGAAGCTTTCTTT. This codes for CASRTGKNTEAFF.